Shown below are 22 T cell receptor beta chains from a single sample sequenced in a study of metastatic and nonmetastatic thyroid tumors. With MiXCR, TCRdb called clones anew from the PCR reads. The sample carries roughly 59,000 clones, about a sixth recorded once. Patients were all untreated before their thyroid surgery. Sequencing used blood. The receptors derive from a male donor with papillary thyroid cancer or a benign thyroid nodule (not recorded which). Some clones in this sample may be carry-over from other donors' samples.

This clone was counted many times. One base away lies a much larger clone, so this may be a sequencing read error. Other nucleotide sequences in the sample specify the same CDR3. The CDR3 is CASSGVRARGRELFF. For the CDR3, the DNA is TGTGCCAGCAGTGGAGTTCGGGCCCGAGGGCGGGAGCTGTTCTTT. The chain couples TRBV25-1 to TRBJ2-2; 7 nucleotides agree with TRBD2. From germline, CDR1 is MGHDK and CDR2 SYGVNS. The CDR3 has 15 residues.

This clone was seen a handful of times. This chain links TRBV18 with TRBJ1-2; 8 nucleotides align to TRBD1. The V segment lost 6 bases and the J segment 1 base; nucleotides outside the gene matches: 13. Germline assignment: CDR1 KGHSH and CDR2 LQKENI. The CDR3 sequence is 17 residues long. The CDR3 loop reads CASSTTGTGQINYGYTF. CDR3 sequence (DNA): TGTGCCAGCTCGACAACCGGGACAGGACAGATTAACTATGGCTACACCTTC.

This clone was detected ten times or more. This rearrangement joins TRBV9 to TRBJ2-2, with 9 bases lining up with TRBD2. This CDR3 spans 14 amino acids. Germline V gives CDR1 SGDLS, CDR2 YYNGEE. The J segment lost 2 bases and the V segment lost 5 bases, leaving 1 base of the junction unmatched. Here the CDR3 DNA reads TGTGCCAGCAGGACTAGCGGAAACACCGGGGAGCTGTTTTTT. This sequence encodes CASRTSGNTGELFF.

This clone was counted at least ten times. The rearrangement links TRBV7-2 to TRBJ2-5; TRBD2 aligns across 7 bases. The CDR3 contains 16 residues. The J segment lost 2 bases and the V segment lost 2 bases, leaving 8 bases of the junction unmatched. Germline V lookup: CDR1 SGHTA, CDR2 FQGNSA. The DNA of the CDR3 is TGTGCCAGCAGCTTAACGGCTAGCGGACCTCAAGAGACCCAGTACTTC. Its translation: CASSLTASGPQETQYF. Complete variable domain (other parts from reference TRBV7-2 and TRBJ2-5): GAGVSQSPSNKVTEKGKDVELRCDPISGHTALYWYRQSLGQGLEFLIYFQGNSAPDKSGLPSDRFSAERTGGSVSTLTIQRTQQEDSAVYLCASSLTASGPQETQYFGPGTRLLVL.

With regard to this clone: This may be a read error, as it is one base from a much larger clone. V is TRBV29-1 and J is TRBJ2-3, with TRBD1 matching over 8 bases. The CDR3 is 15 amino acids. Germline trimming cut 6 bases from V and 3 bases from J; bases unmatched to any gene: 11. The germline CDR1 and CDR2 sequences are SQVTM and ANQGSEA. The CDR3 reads CSVSPDRAPTDTQYF. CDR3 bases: TGCAGCGTCTCCCCGGACAGGGCTCCGACAGATACGCAGTATTTT.

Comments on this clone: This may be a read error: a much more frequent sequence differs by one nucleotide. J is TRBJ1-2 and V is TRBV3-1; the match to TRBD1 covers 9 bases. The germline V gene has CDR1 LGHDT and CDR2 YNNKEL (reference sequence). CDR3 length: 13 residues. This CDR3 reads CASSQRTGDGYAF. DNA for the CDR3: TGTGCCAGCAGCCAAAGGACAGGGGACGGCTACGCCTTC.

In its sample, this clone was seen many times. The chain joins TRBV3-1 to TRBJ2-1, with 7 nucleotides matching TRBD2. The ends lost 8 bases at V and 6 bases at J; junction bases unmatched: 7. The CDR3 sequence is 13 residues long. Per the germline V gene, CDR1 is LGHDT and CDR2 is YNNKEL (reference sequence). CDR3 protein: CASRGGGSNEQFF. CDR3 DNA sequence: TGTGCCAGCCGTGGGGGGGGGTCCAATGAGCAGTTCTTC.

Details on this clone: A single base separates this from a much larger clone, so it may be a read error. The CDR3 protein is CAWSPGRETEAFF. In DNA form, the CDR3 reads TGTGCCTGGTCCCCAGGGAGGGAAACTGAAGCTTTCTTT. The chain carries TRBV30 and TRBJ1-1; D is possibly TRBD1 (5 bases). The germline V gene has CDR1 GTSNPN and CDR2 SVGIG (reference sequence). The CDR3 is 13 amino acids. The ends were cut back, 5 bases at V and 5 bases at J, with 15 bases in the middle.

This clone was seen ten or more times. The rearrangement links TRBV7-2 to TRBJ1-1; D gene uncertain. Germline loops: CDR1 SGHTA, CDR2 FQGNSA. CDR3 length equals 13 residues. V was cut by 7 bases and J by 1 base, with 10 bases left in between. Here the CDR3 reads CASTRRGNTEAFF. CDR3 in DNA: TGTGCCAGCACCCGCAGAGGGAACACTGAAGCTTTCTTT.

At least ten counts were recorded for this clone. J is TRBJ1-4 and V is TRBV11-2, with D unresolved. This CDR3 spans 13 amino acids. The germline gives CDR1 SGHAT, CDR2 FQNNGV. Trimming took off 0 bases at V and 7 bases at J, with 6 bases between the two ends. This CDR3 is CASSLDRSEKLFF. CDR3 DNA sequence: TGTGCCAGCAGCTTAGATAGAAGTGAAAAACTGTTTTTT.

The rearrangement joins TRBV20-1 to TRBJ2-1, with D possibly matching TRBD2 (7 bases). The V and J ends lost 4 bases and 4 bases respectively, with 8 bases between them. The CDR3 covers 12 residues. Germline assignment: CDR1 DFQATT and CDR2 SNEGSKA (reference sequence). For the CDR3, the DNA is TGCAGTGCTAAGGGGGGGTACAATGAGCAGTTCTTC. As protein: CSAKGGYNEQFF.

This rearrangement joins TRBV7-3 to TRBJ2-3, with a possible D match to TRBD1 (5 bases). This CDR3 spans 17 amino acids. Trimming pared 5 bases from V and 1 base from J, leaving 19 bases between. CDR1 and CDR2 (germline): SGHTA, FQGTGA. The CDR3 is CASSLKGDSWGTDTQYF. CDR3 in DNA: TGTGCCAGCAGCCTAAAAGGGGATAGCTGGGGCACAGATACGCAGTATTTT.

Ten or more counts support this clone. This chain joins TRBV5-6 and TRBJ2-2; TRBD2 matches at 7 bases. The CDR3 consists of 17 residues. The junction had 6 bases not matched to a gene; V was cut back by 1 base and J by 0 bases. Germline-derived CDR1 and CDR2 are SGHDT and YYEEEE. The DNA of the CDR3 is TGTGCCAGCAGCTTGTGGGGCGGGACTACGAACACCGGGGAGCTGTTTTTT. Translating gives CASSLWGGTTNTGELFF.

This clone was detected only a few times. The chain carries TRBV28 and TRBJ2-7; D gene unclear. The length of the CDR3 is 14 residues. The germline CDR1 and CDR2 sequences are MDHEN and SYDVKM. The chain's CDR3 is CARSLILSGLEQYF. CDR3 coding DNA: TGTGCAAGAAGTTTAATCCTGTCCGGGCTCGAGCAGTACTTC.

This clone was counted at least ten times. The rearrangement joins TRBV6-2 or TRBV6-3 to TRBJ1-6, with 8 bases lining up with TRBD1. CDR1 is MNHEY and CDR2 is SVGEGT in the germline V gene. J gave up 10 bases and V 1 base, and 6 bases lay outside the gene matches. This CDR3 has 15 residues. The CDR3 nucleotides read TGTGCCAGCAGTTACTTGCCAGGGGGCAGATCACCCCTCCACTTT. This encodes CASSYLPGGRSPLHF.

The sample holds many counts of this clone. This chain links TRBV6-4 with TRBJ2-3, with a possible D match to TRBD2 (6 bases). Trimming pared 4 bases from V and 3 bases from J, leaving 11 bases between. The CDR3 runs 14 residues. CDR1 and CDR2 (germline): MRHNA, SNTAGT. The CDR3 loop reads CASSVGSGTDTQYF. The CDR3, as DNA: TGTGCCAGCAGTGTCGGGAGCGGGACAGATACGCAGTATTTT.

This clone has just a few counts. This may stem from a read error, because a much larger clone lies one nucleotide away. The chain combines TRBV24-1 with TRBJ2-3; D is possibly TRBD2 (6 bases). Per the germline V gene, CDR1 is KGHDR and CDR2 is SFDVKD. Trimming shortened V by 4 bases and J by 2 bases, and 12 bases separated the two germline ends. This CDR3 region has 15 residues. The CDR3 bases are TGTGCCACCAGTGACTTGGGACTCATCACAGATACGCAGTATTTT. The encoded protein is CATSDLGLITDTQYF.

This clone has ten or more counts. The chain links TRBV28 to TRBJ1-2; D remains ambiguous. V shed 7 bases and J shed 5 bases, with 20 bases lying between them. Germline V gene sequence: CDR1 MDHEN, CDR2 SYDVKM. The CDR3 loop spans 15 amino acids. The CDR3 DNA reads TGTGCCAGCACCCCCATCCATCCGGGAGGTTATGGCTACACCTTC. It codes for CASTPIHPGGYGYTF.

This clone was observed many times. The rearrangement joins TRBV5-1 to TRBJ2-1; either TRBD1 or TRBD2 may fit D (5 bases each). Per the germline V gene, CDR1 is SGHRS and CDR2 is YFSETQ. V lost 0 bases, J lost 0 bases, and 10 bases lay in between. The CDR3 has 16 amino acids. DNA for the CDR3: TGCGCCAGCAGCTTGGCGGGACCCAGCTCCTACAATGAGCAGTTCTTC. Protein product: CASSLAGPSSYNEQFF.

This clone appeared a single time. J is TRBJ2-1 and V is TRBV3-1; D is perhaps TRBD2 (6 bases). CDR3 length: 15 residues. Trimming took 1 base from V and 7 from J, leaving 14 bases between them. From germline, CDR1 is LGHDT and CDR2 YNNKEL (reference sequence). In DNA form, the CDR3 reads TGTGCCAGCAGCCAAGGGCGGACTACTACGAATGAGCAGTTCTTC. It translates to CASSQGRTTTNEQFF.

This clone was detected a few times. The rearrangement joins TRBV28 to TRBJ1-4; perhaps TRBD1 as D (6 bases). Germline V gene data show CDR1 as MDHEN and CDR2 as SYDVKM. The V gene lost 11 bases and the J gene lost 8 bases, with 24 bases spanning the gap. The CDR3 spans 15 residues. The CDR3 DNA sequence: TGTGCCGCCAGTTTAAGGGCCAGGGGTAAGGAAAAACTGTTTTTT. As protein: CAASLRARGKEKLFF.

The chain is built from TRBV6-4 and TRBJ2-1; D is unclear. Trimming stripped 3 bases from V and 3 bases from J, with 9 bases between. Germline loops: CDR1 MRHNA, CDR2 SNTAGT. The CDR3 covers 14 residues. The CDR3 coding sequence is TGTGCCAGCAGTGAAAGCGCTGACTACAATGAGCAGTTCTTC. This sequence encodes CASSESADYNEQFF.